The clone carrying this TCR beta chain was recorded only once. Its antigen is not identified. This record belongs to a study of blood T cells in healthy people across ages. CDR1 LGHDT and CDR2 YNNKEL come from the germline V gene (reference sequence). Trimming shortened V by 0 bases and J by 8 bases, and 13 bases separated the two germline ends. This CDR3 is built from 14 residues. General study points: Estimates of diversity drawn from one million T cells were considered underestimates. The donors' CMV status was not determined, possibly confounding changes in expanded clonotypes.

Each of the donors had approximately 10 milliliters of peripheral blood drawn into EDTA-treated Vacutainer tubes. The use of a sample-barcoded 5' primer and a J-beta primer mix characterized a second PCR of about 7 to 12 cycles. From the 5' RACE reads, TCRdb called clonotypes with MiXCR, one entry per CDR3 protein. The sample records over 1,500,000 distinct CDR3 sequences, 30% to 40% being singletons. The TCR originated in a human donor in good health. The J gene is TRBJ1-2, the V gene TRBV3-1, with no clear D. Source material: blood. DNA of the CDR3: TGTGCCAGCAGCCAAGATTCTTCCGCCGCGGGCTACACCTTC. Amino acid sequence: CASSQDSSAAGYTF. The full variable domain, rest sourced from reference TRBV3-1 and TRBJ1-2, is DTAVSQTPKYLVTQMGNDKSIKCEQNLGHDTMYWYKQDSKKFLKIMFSYNNKELIINETVPNRFSPKSPDKAHLNLHINSLELGDSAVYFCASSQDSSAAGYTFGSGTRLTVV.